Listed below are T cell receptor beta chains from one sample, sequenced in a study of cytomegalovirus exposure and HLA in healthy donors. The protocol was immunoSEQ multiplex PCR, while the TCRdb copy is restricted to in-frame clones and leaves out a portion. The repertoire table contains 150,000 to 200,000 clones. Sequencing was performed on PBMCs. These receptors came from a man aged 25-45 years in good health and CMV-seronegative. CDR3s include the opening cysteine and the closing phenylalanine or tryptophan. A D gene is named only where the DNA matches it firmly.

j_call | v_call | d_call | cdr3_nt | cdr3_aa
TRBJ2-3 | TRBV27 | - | TGTGCCAGCCAACGACTAGTTGCTTTTTTAGATACGCAGTATTTT | CASQRLVAFLDTQYF
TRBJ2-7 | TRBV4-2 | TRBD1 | TGTGCCAGCAGCCAAGTGGGACAGGACGACTTCTCCTACGAGCAGTACTTC | CASSQVGQDDFSYEQYF
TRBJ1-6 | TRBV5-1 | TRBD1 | TGCGCCAGCAGCCTGACAGGGATGACTTCACCCCTCCACTTT | CASSLTGMTSPLHF
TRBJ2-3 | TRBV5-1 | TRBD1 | TGCGCCAGCAGCCCCGGACAGGCCCCTAGCACAGATACGCAGTATTTT | CASSPGQAPSTDTQYF
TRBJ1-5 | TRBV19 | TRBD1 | TGTGCCAGTAGTACTGGGACAGGGAGGTCTAATCAGCCCCAGCATTTT | CASSTGTGRSNQPQHF
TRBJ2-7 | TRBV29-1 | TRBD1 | TGCAGCGTGCAACAGGGGGCGCGGTACTACGAGCAGTACTTC | CSVQQGARYYEQYF
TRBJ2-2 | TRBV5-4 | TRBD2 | TGTGCCAGCAGCTCGGGGGGGGACACCGGGGAGCTGTTTTTT | CASSSGGDTGELFF
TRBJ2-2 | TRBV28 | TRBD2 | TGTGCCAGCCCGGGGGGGTCCGGGGAGCTGTTTTTT | CASPGGSGELFF
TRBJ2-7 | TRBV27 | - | TGTGCCAGCAGTCCCCGGGAAGGAAGCTCCTACGAGCAGTACTTC | CASSPREGSSYEQYF
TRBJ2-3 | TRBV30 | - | TGTGCTGCGGAGGGGGCATACGATACGCAGTATTTT | CAAEGAYDTQYF
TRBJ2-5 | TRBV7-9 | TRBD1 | TGTGCCAGCAGCGCGTCCAGACAGGGGCTACAAGAGACCCAGTACTTC | CASSASRQGLQETQYF
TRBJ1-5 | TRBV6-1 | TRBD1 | TGTGCCAGCAACCCAGGGGGCACCAATCAGCCCCAGCATTTT | CASNPGGTNQPQHF
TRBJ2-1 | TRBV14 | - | TGTGCCAGCAGCCGAAGTCCCGGGATACCCGACAATGAGCAGTTCTTC | CASSRSPGIPDNEQFF
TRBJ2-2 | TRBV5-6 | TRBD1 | TGTGCCAGCAGCTTTCACGACAGGGGAACCGGGGAGCTGTTTTTT | CASSFHDRGTGELFF
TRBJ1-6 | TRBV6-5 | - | TGTGCCTCCAGGCAGCAGCTCTATAATTCACCCCTCCACTTT | CASRQQLYNSPLHF